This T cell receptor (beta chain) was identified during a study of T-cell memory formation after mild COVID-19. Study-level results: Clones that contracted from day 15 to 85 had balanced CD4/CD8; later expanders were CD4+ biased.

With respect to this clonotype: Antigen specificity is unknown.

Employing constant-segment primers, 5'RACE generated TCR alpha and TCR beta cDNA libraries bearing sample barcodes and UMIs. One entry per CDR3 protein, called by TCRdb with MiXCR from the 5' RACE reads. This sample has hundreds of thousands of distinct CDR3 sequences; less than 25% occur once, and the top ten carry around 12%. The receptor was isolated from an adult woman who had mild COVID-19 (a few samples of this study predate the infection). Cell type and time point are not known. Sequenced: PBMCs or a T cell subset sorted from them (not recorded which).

Here the CDR3 reads CASSLDRGYETQYF. Written as DNA, the CDR3 is TGTGCCAGCAGCTTGGACAGGGGGTATGAGACCCAGTACTTC. The rearrangement joins TRBV7-9 to TRBJ2-5, with 10 bases matching TRBD1. The ends lost 3 bases at V and 5 bases at J; junction bases unmatched: 3. CDR3 length: 14 amino acids. The germline gives CDR1 SEHNR, CDR2 FQNEAQ (reference sequence).